This TCR beta chain originates from a study of shared clonotypes between healthy human individuals. Findings of the study overall: Compared with clonotypes that all four donors shared, non-shared clonotypes had lower generation probabilities.

Evenly divided among several immunoSEQ plates was the genomic DNA of each subset. Here immunoSEQ multiplex PCR was the method, and the copy in TCRdb shows in-frame clones only, minus some. The sample holds some 740,000 clones, 80% to 95% seen once. Positively selected for CCR7, the CD45RO-negative cells used as naive CD8 cells excluded terminally differentiated effector memory CD45RA+ cells. For this clone: What it recognizes is unknown.

The length of the CDR3 is 16 residues. The V gene end was trimmed by 3 bases and the J gene end by 0 bases; junction bases not matched to a gene: 5. CDR1 and CDR2 (germline): LNHNV, YYDKDF (reference sequence). The receptor comes from a man younger than 45 in good health. Specimen: naive CD8+ T cells sorted from blood. The chain recombines TRBV15 with TRBJ1-1; 9 positions agree with TRBD1. In DNA form, the CDR3 reads TGTGCCACCAGCAGCTGGGACAGGGATCTGAACACTGAAGCTTTCTTT. It codes for CATSSWDRDLNTEAFF.